These 24 T cell receptor beta chains were all obtained from the same sample, sequenced in a study of cytomegalovirus exposure and HLA in healthy donors. The PCR contained 60 Vbeta and 13 Jbeta primers. Assay used: immunoSEQ multiplex PCR; TCRdb lists only in-frame clones, some missing. This sample has about 180,000 clones, with 82% found just once. Sequenced material: PBMCs. The receptors derive from a man in his forties in good health and CMV-seronegative.

V and J are TRBV7-3 and TRBJ2-7; D not certain. V was pared by 4 bases and J by 0 bases, with 10 bases between. The CDR3 covers 14 residues. Germline V gene data show CDR1 as SGHTA and CDR2 as FQGTGA. The CDR3 here is CASSSRLSSYEQYF. The CDR3 nucleotides read TGTGCCAGCAGCTCCCGACTGAGCTCCTACGAGCAGTACTTC. The variable domain in full, completed from reference TRBV7-3 and TRBJ2-7, reads GAGVSQTPSNKVTEKGKYVELRCDPISGHTALYWYRQSLGQGPEFLIYFQGTGAADDSGLPNDRFFAVRPEGSVSTLKIQRTERGDSAVYLCASSSRLSSYEQYFGPGTRLTVT.

This clone has only a few counts. The chain uses TRBV5-6 and TRBJ2-5; 15 nucleotides match TRBD2. Germline V gene sequence: CDR1 SGHDT, CDR2 YYEEEE. This CDR3 has 16 amino acids. With V trimmed by 4 bases and J by 1 base, 2 bases remained unmatched. The CDR3 loop reads CASSRTSGGVQETQYF. For the CDR3, the DNA is TGTGCCAGCAGCCGGACTAGCGGGGGGGTCCAAGAGACCCAGTACTTC.

This chain uses TRBV6-5 with TRBJ2-7, with a weak D call TRBD1 (5 bases). Germline V gives CDR1 MNHEY, CDR2 SVGAGI. The CDR3 runs to 14 residues. V gave up 6 bases and J gave up 2 bases, with 14 bases separating them. The CDR3 reads CASSLRQSPYEQYF. The CDR3 coding sequence is TGTGCCAGCAGCCTTAGACAGTCCCCCTACGAGCAGTACTTC.

This chain links TRBV7-2 with TRBJ2-7; tentatively, D is TRBD2 (5 bases). The V and J ends lost 5 bases and 4 bases respectively, with 15 bases between them. This CDR3 spans 14 amino acids. The germline gives CDR1 SGHTA, CDR2 FQGNSA. DNA of the CDR3: TGTGCCAGCAGCCCAGACTACTTCCCATACGAGCAGTACTTC. Protein product: CASSPDYFPYEQYF.

This clone was seen more than once but under ten times. The V call is TRBV6-6, the J call TRBJ2-7; a weak D match, TRBD1 (7 bases). Germline V lookup: CDR1 MNHNY, CDR2 SVGAGI (reference sequence). The V end was cut by 7 bases, the J end by 5 bases, with 15 bases between. The CDR3 length is 13 residues. The CDR3 DNA follows: TGTGCCAGCAACCCACAGGGGAGGCACGAGCAGTACTTC. It codes for CASNPQGRHEQYF.

In this sample, this clone turned up a few times. The V call is TRBV4-3, the J call TRBJ1-5, with unresolved D. Germline V gene sequence: CDR1 LGHNA, CDR2 YSLEER. Trimming took 0 bases from V and 0 from J, leaving 6 bases between them. The length of the CDR3 is 15 residues. CDR3 DNA: TGCGCCAGCAGCCAAGATCGGTATAGCAATCAGCCCCAGCATTTT. Its translation is CASSQDRYSNQPQHF.

The chain recombines TRBV11-1 with TRBJ1-5; no firm D call. CDR1 and CDR2 from the germline V gene are SGHAT and FQDESV (reference sequence). The length of the CDR3 is 13 residues. With 1 base removed from V and 7 bases from J, the gap between germline ends came to 8 bases. CDR3 DNA sequence: TGTGCCAGCAGCTTAGGAGGGATACAGCCCCAGCATTTT. Encoded protein: CASSLGGIQPQHF.

The rearrangement uses TRBV5-4 and TRBJ2-1; perhaps TRBD2 as D (6 bases). Germline CDR1 SGHNT, CDR2 YYREEE (reference sequence). With 7 bases removed from V and 8 bases from J, the gap between germline ends came to 19 bases. This CDR3 contains 14 residues. Here the CDR3 DNA reads TGTGCCAGCCAGGTGGCGGGATTAGGGGATGAGCAGTTCTTC. Its translation: CASQVAGLGDEQFF.

This clone was seen only a few times. V is TRBV5-4 and J is TRBJ2-3; 12 positions agree with TRBD2. V lost 4 bases and J lost 0; bases outside the gene matches: 6. Germline V lookup: CDR1 SGHNT, CDR2 YYREEE (reference sequence). CDR3 length equals 17 residues. This CDR3 is CASSARLAGASTDTQYF. The DNA for the CDR3 is TGTGCCAGCAGCGCGAGACTAGCGGGGGCTAGCACAGATACGCAGTATTTT.

This clone appeared once. The chain couples TRBV6-1 to TRBJ1-1; D call uncertain. The V and J ends lost 7 bases and 0 bases respectively, with 9 bases between them. The CDR3 is 13 residues long. Germline loops: CDR1 MNHNS, CDR2 SASEGT. CDR3 DNA sequence: TGTGCCAGCACCCGGGATCTGAACACTGAAGCTTTCTTT. Protein: CASTRDLNTEAFF.

This clone showed up just a few times. The junction shows a germline mismatch at one end, possibly a read error. V is TRBV7-9 and J is TRBJ2-7; 7 nucleotides match TRBD1. The V gene's germline CDR1 is SEHNR and CDR2 FQNEAQ (reference sequence). The CDR3 contains 18 residues. The CDR3, as DNA: TGTTCCAGCAGCTTTCCAGGGTTGACGTTGGGGACAGCTTACGAGCAGTACTTC. It translates to CSSSFPGLTLGTAYEQYF.

This chain uses TRBV28 with TRBJ1-1; D remains ambiguous. The germline V gene has CDR1 MDHEN and CDR2 SYDVKM. This CDR3 comprises 15 residues. V dropped 5 bases and J dropped 4 bases, with 17 bases sitting between them. The CDR3 bases are TGTGCCAGCAGTGAGGACTCAGGAGGATCCACTGAAGCTTTCTTT. Its translation: CASSEDSGGSTEAFF.

The rearrangement uses TRBV7-3 and TRBJ1-1, with unresolved D. The germline V gene has CDR1 SGHTA and CDR2 FQGTGA. The CDR3 is 13 amino acids. Trimming took off 4 bases at V and 3 bases at J, with 9 bases between the two ends. CDR3 nucleotide sequence: TGTGCCAGCAGCTCCCTGAGGTACACTGAAGCTTTCTTT. Translated: CASSSLRYTEAFF.

The chain links TRBV7-8 to TRBJ2-3, with 8 bases lining up with TRBD1. V trimming: 3 bases; J trimming: 4 bases; junction bases outside the gene matches: 6. From germline, CDR1 is SGHVS and CDR2 FQNEAQ. The CDR3 contains 15 residues. The CDR3 region is CASSFRQGYADTQYF. CDR3 DNA: TGTGCCAGCAGCTTTCGACAGGGGTACGCAGATACGCAGTATTTT.

This rearrangement joins TRBV28 to TRBJ1-1, with 9 bases identical to TRBD1. Germline V CDR1 and CDR2: MDHEN, SYDVKM. The CDR3 runs to 16 residues. The trim removed 7 bases at V and 2 bases at J, leaving 11 bases unmatched. DNA for the CDR3: TGTGCCAGCACCCGGAACAAGGGACAGGGAAACACTGAAGCTTTCTTT. The encoded protein is CASTRNKGQGNTEAFF.

The chain combines TRBV28 with TRBJ1-1; D perhaps matches TRBD1 (6 bases). V gave up 4 bases and J gave up 0 bases, with 12 bases separating them. The V gene's germline CDR1 is MDHEN and CDR2 SYDVKM. The CDR3 contains 15 residues. The CDR3 is CASSSPGQMNTEAFF. Written as DNA, the CDR3 is TGTGCCAGCAGTTCGCCGGGACAAATGAACACTGAAGCTTTCTTT.

For the CDR3, the DNA is TGTGCCAGCAATAAACAGGGGACTGTTGGCTACACCTTC. It translates to CASNKQGTVGYTF. V and J are TRBV5-6 and TRBJ1-2; 7 nucleotides align to TRBD1. The CDR3 covers 13 residues. The germline V gene encodes CDR1 SGHDT and CDR2 YYEEEE. The V segment lost 6 bases and the J segment 7 bases; nucleotides outside the gene matches: 9.

This clone was observed a few times. CDR3 DNA: TGTGCCAGCAGCTTCGTAGAGACCCAGTACTTC. Amino acid sequence: CASSFVETQYF. The V and J genes are TRBV7-9 and TRBJ2-5; no reliable D call. The ends were cut back, 3 bases at V and 4 bases at J, with 3 bases in the middle. CDR3 size: 11 residues. Germline CDR1 is SEHNR and CDR2 is FQNEAQ (reference sequence).

The rearrangement links TRBV4-2 to TRBJ2-1, with 9 bases fitting TRBD2. CDR1 is LGHNA, CDR2 YNFKEQ, per germline. V trimming: 3 bases; J trimming: 3 bases; junction bases outside the gene matches: 3. This CDR3 is 15 amino acids long. The CDR3 is CASSQSSGNYNEQFF. The CDR3 bases are TGTGCCAGCAGCCAGTCTAGCGGGAACTACAATGAGCAGTTCTTC.

This clone was counted between two and nine times. The chain uses TRBV30 and TRBJ1-1; 7 bases map to TRBD1. The junction had 7 bases not matched to a gene; V was cut back by 1 base and J by 2 bases. CDR3 size: 15 residues. The germline gives CDR1 GTSNPN, CDR2 SVGIG (reference sequence). CDR3 bases: TGTGCCTGGAGTGCAGACGACAGGGTCAACACTGAAGCTTTCTTT. Translating it yields CAWSADDRVNTEAFF.

This clone has a single count. The rearrangement joins TRBV5-1 to TRBJ1-2, with 7 bases fitting TRBD1. V trimming: 1 base; J trimming: 4 bases; junction bases outside the gene matches: 7. CDR1 is SGHRS, CDR2 YFSETQ, per germline. The CDR3 is 15 amino acids. The CDR3 here is CASSLRQGGFYGYTF. The CDR3 nucleotides read TGCGCCAGCAGCTTGAGACAGGGTGGATTCTATGGCTACACCTTC.

The chain uses TRBV18 and TRBJ2-5, with 11 positions matching TRBD2. The V gene end was trimmed by 2 bases and the J gene end by 9 bases; junction bases not matched to a gene: 11. The CDR3 is 16 residues long. Germline CDR1 reads KGHSH; CDR2 reads LQKENI. The CDR3 bases are TGTGCCAGCTCACCAAATAGCGGGGGGGCCCGGATGTCCCAGTACTTC. Protein sequence: CASSPNSGGARMSQYF.

The chain employs TRBV6-5 and TRBJ1-5; D remains ambiguous. V was cut by 0 bases and J by 6 bases, with 12 bases left in between. The CDR3 length is 15 residues. Germline values: CDR1 MNHEY, CDR2 SVGAGI. The CDR3 DNA reads TGTGCCAGCAGTTACTCAGCAGGTTCTACTCAGCCCCAGCATTTT. Translated: CASSYSAGSTQPQHF.

The CDR3, as DNA: TGTGCCAGCAGCCAACTAGCGGTCTACAATGAGCAGTTCTTC. Amino acids: CASSQLAVYNEQFF. The chain is built from TRBV7-8 and TRBJ2-1; 8 bases fit TRBD2. Germline-derived CDR1 and CDR2 are SGHVS and FQNEAQ. The CDR3 is made up of 14 amino acids. Trimming at V came to 5 bases and at J to 3 bases, leaving 3 bases not matched to a gene.